This TCR beta chain stems from a study of T cells in Graves' hyperthyroidism and ophthalmopathy. Across the study: Blood from the periphery was taken at initial diagnosis, before any treatment.

This clonotype was seen a handful of times. TCR beta CDR3 regions were amplified from RNA. The HTBI primer set was used in a first-round RT-PCR of the TCR CDR3. TCRdb passed the multiplex PCR reads through MiXCR, listing each CDR3 protein once. The sample holds about 600,000 distinct CDR3 sequences, more than 15% seen once. Exclusions: uncontrolled infection, other autoimmune disease, pregnancy, lactation. J was trimmed by 5 bases and V by 2 bases; bases with no gene match: 6. The CDR3 extends over 15 amino acids. Germline V gives CDR1 MNHNY, CDR2 SVGAGI (reference sequence). Source material: blood. The V and J genes are TRBV6-6 and TRBJ1-5; the match to TRBD1 covers 7 bases. The TCR sequence derives from a woman aged 40 to 49 with Graves' ophthalmopathy. The CDR3 bases are TGTGCCAGCAGTTACACGACCGGGACAGATCAGCCCCAGCATTTT. This encodes CASSYTTGTDQPQHF.